The sequence of this TCR beta chain was determined in a study of T-cell reconstitution after alpha-beta-depleted transplantation in children (dated by TCRdb to about 2016). Some background on the complete study: Using TCR repertoire profiling, the study quantitatively followed how T-cell immune reconstitution unfolded in children after TCRalphabeta/CD19-depleted allogeneic hematopoietic cell transplantation.

The library relied on PCR. TCRdb records Illumina HiSeq 2500 as the sequencer. TCR library preparation used molecular barcoding, with unique molecular identifiers applied to normalize quantification of the TCRbeta repertoire. Starting from the raw public reads, TCRdb applied fastp trimming at Q25, assembled clones with MiXCR and retained in-frame beta chains. Rows with one shared CDR3 protein collapse into an entry with the most common genes and DNA. The sample contains 600,000 to 700,000 distinct CDR3 sequences, roughly 15% of them found a single time. The ten largest clonotypes hold approximately 1% of the sample. This clonotype was detected a few times. Its antigen has not been determined. No base qualities exist here, and no much larger clone lies one base off it. Based on the germline V gene (reference sequence), the CDR1 and CDR2 sequences are SGHKS and YYEKEE. After removal of 4 bases from V and 5 bases from J, the junction retains 6 bases not matched to a gene. The CDR3, from cysteine to phenylalanine, totals 14 residues. Just CDR3 DNA is preserved here, 42 bases in frame from base 1.

This sequence uses TRBV5-5 and TRBJ2-5, and TRBD2 matches 9 of the central bases. Sequences were derived from PBMCs from the stem cell graft donor, sampled from the stem cell graft. The clonotype was recovered from a human donor who donated a stem cell graft to a child with acute myeloid leukemia. The nucleotides read TGTGCCAGCAGCCGAGCGGGGGGTCGGGAGACCCAGTACTTC. Its translation is CASSRAGGRETQYF.